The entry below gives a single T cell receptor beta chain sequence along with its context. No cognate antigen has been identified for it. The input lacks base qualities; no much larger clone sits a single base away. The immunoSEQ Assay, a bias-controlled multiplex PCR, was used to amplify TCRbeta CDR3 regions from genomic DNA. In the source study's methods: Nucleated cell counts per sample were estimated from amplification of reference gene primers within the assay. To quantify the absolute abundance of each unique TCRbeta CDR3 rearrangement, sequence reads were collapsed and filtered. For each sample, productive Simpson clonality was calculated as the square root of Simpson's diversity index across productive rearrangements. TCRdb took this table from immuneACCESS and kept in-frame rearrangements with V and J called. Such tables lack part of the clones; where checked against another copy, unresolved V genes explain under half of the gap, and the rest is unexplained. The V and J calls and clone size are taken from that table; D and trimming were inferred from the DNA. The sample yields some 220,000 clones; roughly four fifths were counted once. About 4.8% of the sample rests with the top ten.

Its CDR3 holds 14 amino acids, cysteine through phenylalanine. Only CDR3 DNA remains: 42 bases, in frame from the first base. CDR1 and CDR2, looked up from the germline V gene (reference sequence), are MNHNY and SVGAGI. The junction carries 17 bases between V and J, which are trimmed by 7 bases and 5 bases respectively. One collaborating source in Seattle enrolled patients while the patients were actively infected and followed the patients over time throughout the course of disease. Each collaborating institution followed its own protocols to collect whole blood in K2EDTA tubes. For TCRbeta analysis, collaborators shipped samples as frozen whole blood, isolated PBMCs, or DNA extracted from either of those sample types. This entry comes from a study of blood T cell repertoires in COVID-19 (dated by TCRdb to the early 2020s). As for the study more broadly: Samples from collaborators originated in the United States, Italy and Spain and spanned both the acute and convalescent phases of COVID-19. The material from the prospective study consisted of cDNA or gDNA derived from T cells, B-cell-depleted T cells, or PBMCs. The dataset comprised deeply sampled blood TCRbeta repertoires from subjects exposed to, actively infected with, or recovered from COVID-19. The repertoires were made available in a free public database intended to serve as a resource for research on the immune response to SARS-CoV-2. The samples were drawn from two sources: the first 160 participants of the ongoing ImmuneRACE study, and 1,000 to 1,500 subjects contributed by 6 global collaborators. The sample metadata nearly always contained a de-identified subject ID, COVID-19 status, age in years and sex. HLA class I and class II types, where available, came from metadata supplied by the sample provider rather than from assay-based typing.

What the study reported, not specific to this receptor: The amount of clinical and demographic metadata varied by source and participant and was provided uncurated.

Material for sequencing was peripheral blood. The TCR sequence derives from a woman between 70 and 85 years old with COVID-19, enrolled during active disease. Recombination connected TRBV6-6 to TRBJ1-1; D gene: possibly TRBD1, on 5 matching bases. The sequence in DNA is TGTGCCAGCACTCCAGGGAATACCCTAACTGAAGCTTTCTTT. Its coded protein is CASTPGNTLTEAFF.